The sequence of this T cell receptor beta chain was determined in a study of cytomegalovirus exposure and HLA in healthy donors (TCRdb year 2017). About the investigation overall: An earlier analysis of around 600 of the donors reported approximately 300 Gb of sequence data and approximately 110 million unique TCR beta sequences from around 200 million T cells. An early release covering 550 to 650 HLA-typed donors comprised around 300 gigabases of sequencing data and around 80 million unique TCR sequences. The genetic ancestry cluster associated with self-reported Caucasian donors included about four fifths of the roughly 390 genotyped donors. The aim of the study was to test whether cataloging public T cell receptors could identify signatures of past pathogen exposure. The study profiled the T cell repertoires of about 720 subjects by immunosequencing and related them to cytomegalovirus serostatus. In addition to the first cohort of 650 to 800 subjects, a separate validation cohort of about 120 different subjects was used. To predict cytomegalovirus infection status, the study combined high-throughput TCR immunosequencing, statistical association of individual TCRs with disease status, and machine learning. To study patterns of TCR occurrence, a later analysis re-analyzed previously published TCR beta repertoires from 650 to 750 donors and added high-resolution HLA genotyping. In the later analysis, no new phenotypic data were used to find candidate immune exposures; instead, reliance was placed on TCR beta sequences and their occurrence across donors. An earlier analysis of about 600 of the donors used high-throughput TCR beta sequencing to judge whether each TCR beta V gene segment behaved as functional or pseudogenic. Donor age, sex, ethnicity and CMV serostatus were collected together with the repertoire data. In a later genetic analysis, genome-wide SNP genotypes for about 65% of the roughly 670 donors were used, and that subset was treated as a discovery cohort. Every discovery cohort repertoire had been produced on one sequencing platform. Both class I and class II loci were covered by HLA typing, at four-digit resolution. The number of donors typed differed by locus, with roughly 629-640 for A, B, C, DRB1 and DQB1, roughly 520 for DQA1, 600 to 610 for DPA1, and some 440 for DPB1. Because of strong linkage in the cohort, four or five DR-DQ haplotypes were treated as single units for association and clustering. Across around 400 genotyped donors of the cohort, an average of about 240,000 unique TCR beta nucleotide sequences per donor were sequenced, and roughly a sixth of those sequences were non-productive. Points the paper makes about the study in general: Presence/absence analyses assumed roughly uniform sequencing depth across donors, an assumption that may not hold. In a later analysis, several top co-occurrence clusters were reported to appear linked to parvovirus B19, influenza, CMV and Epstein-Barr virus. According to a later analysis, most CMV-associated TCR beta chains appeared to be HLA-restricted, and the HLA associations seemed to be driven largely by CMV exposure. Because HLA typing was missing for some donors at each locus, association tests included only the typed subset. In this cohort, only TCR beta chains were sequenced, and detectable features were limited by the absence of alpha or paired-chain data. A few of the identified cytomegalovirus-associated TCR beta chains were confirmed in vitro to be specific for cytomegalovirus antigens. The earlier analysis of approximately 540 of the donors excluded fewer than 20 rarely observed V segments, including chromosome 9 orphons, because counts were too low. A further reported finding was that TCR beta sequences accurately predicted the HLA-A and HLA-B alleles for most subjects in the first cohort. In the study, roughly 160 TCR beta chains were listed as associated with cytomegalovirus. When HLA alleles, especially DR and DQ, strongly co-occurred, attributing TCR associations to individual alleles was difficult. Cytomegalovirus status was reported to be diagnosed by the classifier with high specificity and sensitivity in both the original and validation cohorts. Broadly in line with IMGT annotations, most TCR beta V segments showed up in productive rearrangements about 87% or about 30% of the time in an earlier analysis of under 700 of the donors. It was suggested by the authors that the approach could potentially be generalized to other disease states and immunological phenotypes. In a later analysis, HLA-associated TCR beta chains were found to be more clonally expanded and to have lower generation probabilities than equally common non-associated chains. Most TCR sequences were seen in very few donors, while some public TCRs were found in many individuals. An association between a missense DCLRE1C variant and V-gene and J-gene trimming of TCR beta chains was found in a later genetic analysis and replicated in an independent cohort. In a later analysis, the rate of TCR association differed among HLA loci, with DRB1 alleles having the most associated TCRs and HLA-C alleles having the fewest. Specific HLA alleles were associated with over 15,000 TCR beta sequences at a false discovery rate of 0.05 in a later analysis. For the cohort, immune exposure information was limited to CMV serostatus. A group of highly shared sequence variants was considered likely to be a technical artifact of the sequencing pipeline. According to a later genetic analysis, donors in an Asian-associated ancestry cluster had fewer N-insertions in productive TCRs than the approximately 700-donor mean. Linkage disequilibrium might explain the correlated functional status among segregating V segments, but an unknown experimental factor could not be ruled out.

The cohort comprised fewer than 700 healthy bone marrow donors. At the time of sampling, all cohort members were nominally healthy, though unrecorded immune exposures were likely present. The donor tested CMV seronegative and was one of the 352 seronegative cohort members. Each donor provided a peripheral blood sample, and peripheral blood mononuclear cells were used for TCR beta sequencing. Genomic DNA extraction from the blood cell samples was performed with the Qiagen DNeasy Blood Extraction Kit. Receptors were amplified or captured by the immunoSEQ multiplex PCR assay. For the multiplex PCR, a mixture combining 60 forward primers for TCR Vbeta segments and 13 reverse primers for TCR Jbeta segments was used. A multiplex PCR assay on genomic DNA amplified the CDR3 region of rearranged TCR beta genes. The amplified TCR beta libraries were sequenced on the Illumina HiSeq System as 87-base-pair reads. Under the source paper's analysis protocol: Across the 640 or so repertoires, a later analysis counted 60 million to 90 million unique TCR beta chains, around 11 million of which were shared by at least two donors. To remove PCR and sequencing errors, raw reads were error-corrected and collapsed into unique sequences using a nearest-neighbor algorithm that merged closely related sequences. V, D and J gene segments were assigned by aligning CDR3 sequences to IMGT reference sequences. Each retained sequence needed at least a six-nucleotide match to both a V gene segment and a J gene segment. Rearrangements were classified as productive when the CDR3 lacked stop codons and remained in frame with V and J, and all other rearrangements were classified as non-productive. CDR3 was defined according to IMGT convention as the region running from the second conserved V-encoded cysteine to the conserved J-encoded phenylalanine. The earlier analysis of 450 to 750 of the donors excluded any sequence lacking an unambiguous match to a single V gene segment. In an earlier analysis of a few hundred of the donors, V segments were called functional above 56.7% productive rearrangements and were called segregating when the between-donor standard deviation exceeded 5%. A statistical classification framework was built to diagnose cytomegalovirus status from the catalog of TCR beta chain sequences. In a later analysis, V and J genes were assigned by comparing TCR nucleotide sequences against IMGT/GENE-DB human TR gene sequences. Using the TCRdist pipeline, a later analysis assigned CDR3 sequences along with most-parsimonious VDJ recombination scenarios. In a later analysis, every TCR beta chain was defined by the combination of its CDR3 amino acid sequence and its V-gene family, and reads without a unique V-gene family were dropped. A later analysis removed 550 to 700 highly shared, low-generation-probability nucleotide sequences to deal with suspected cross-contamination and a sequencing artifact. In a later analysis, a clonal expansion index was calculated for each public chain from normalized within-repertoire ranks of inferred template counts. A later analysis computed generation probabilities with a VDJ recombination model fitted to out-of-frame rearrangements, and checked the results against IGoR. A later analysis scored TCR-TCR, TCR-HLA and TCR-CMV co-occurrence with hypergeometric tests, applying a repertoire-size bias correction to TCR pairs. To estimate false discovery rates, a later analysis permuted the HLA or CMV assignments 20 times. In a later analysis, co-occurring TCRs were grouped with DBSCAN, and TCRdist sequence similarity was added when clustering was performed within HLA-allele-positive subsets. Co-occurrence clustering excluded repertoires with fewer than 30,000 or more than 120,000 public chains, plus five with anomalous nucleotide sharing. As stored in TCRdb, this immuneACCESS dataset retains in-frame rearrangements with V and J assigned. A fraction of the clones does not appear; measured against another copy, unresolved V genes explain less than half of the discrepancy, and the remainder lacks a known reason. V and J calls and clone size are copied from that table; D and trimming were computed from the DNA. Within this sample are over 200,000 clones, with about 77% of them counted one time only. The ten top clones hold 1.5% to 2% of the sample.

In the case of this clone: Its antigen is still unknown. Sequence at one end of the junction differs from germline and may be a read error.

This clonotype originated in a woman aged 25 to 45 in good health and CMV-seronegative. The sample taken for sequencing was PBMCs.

CDR3 region: CASSQGAGNTEAFF. The DNA is as follows: TGTGCCAGCAGCCAAGGAGCGGGGAACACTGAAGCTTTCTTT. The chain was built from TRBV4-1 and TRBJ1-1; the D gene cannot be named for sure. CDR1 and CDR2 are read off the germline V gene as MGHRA and YSYEKL. From the cysteine through the phenylalanine, the CDR3 covers 14 amino acids. The sequence is cut down to CDR3 DNA, 42 bases in frame from base 1.